This T cell receptor beta chain comes out of a study of cytomegalovirus exposure and HLA in healthy donors. General study findings and limits: Later work associated roughly 15,000 TCR beta sequences with HLA alleles at 0.05 false discovery rate. Per published accounts, TCR beta sequences correctly predicted the HLA-A and HLA-B alleles of most subjects. Fewer N-insertions (relative to the roughly 630-donor mean) were reportedly seen in an Asian-associated ancestry cluster in a later analysis.

CDR3 length: 16 amino acids. J was trimmed by 4 bases and V by 1 base; bases with no gene match: 8. CDR1 LGHNA and CDR2 YSLEER come from the germline V gene. In the case of this clone: Its antigen remains unidentified.

Each of the donors was a healthy bone marrow donor. Vbeta (60) and Jbeta (13) primers were used in the PCR. The protocol was immunoSEQ multiplex PCR, while the TCRdb copy is restricted to in-frame clones and leaves out a portion. Among about 140,000 clones listed, around three quarters were seen once. The origin of this receptor is a man younger than 35 in good health and CMV-seronegative. Sequenced sample: PBMCs. The chain recombines TRBV4-3 with TRBJ1-2, with 8 bases aligning to TRBD1. The CDR3 reads CASSQGRDRTTYGYTF. The CDR3 DNA reads as TGCGCCAGCAGCCAAGGTAGGGACAGGACGACCTATGGCTACACCTTC.